This T cell receptor beta chain comes out of a study of shared clonotypes between healthy human individuals. Template for every sorted-subset replicate PCR totaled approximately 200 ng DNA, around 33,000 T cell genomes. Method: immunoSEQ multiplex PCR; TCRdb's copy keeps in-frame clones and lacks some. The table lists 640,000 or so clones, more than 70% of them singletons. Naive CD45RA+ and memory CD45RA-negative subsets were split from CD4+ cells. This clone was detected once. The material sequenced was memory CD4+ T cells sorted from blood. Subset defined: CD45RA-negative fraction. The clonotype comes from a woman aged 25 to 39 in good health.

The CDR3 sequence: CAISERQGPSGYTF. The CDR3 nucleotides are TGTGCCATCAGTGAGCGACAGGGACCCTCCGGCTACACCTTC. The J gene is TRBJ1-2, the V gene TRBV10-3, with 7 positions matching TRBD1. This CDR3 comprises 14 residues. Unmatched junction bases numbered 8, after V lost 2 bases and J lost 8 bases. CDR1 and CDR2 from the germline V gene are ENHRY and SYGVKD.